These 25 T cell receptor beta chains came from one sample sequenced in a study of OX40 agonist ivuxolimab in advanced cancers. Repertoires were generated with immunoSEQ multiplex PCR, while TCRdb's copy carries only in-frame clones and drops some. The sample carries tens of thousands of clones, 60% to 80% recorded once. This specimen was CD4+ or CD8+ T cells sorted from blood, taken in a trial of the OX40 agonist ivuxolimab. The receptors shown here come from an adult with an advanced solid tumor such as melanoma, head and neck, liver or kidney cancer.

The chain joins TRBV14 to TRBJ1-1, with TRBD1 as a possible D gene (5 bases). Per the germline V gene, CDR1 is SGHDN and CDR2 is FVKESK. Trimming took off 5 bases at V and 2 bases at J, with 15 bases between the two ends. This CDR3 has 15 amino acids. CDR3 in amino acids: CASSDPYRSNTEAFF. The CDR3 DNA reads as TGTGCCAGCAGCGATCCATACAGGAGCAACACTGAAGCTTTCTTT.

The chain combines TRBV5-1 with TRBJ2-1; 7 bases are a match to TRBD1. The V gene end was trimmed by 2 bases and the J gene end by 7 bases; junction bases not matched to a gene: 12. Germline V gene data show CDR1 as SGHRS and CDR2 as YFSETQ. The CDR3 is made up of 16 amino acids. The CDR3 here is CASSFDNRGIRNEQFF. The CDR3 coding sequence is TGCGCCAGCAGCTTTGACAACAGGGGCATAAGAAATGAGCAGTTCTTC.

This clone was detected only a few times. The genes are TRBV30 and TRBJ2-1; tentatively, D is TRBD1 (6 bases). This CDR3 has 13 amino acids. V lost 7 bases and J 4 bases, leaving 14 bases between the germline ends. Germline V gene data show CDR1 as GTSNPN and CDR2 as SVGIG (reference sequence). The CDR3 nucleotides read TGTGCCTCTAAGGGGGTTCGGTACAATGAGCAGTTCTTC. Amino acid sequence: CASKGVRYNEQFF.

The chain couples TRBV28 to TRBJ1-1; the match to TRBD1 covers 10 bases. Trimming took 7 bases from V and 1 from J; bases not matched to a gene: 3. Germline CDR1 and CDR2: MDHEN and SYDVKM. The CDR3 extends over 14 amino acids. In nucleotides, the CDR3 is TGTGCCAGCATCCGACAGGGGGCGAACACTGAAGCTTTCTTT. Its translation: CASIRQGANTEAFF.

The chain couples TRBV7-2 to TRBJ1-2; 9 bases agree with TRBD1. The CDR3 extends over 13 amino acids. Trimming removed 5 bases from V and 8 bases from J; junction bases left unmatched: 6. Germline values: CDR1 SGHTA, CDR2 FQGNSA. The CDR3: CASSILTGGGYTF. CDR3 DNA: TGTGCCAGCAGCATCCTCACAGGGGGCGGCTACACCTTC.

CDR3 sequence (DNA): TGTGCCAGTAGTGCCGGGGATACGCAGTATTTT. It encodes CASSAGDTQYF. V gene TRBV19 combines with J gene TRBJ2-3, with no clear D. From germline, CDR1 is LNHDA and CDR2 SQIVND (reference sequence). V shed 5 bases and J shed 6 bases, with 6 bases lying between them. CDR3 length equals 11 residues.

This rearrangement joins TRBV19 to TRBJ1-5; 8 nucleotides agree with TRBD1. The V gene's germline CDR1 is LNHDA and CDR2 SQIVND (reference sequence). The CDR3 runs 13 residues. V lost 7 bases and J lost 5; bases outside the gene matches: 4. This chain's CDR3 is CASTGQGYQPQHF. Written as DNA, the CDR3 is TGTGCCAGTACAGGACAGGGCTATCAGCCCCAGCATTTT.

The rearrangement joins TRBV5-4 to TRBJ2-7; TRBD2 agrees at 8 bases. Losses at the gene ends were 3 bases for V and 5 bases for J; bases not matched to a gene: 4. Per the germline V gene, CDR1 is SGHNT and CDR2 is YYREEE (reference sequence). CDR3 length: 13 amino acids. The CDR3 DNA reads as TGTGCCAGCAGCTACCGCGGGAGGAACGAGCAGTACTTC. It specifies CASSYRGRNEQYF.

The V and J genes are TRBV6-6 and TRBJ1-4, with 7 bases that match TRBD1. The CDR3 sequence is 12 residues long. The V gene end was trimmed by 9 bases and the J gene end by 6 bases; junction bases not matched to a gene: 4. CDR1 is MNHNY and CDR2 is SVGAGI in the germline V gene (reference sequence). The CDR3, as DNA: TGTGCCAGTTCCGGGACAGATGAAAAACTGTTTTTT. Its protein is CASSGTDEKLFF.

J is TRBJ1-2 and V is TRBV18; the D is unclear. Trimming removed 2 bases from V and 1 base from J, with 11 bases in between. The CDR3 covers 15 residues. Germline V gives CDR1 KGHSH, CDR2 LQKENI. The CDR3 DNA sequence: TGTGCCAGCTCACCAGGAAATAACAATAACTATGGCTACACCTTC. Residues: CASSPGNNNNYGYTF.

The CDR3 sequence is CASSPLSRAGDREQYF. For the CDR3, the DNA is TGTGCCAGCTCACCACTCTCCCGAGCAGGGGATAGGGAGCAGTACTTC. The chain combines TRBV18 with TRBJ2-7; tentative D call: TRBD1 (6 bases). This CDR3 has 16 residues. V gave up 1 base and J gave up 7 bases, with 20 bases separating them. CDR1 is KGHSH and CDR2 is LQKENI in the germline V gene.

The chain joins TRBV28 to TRBJ1-1, with 10 bases fitting TRBD1. Germline trimming cut 5 bases from V and 8 bases from J; bases unmatched to any gene: 11. This CDR3 is built from 15 residues. Germline V lookup: CDR1 MDHEN, CDR2 SYDVKM. The chain's CDR3 is CASSGQGGGKPEAFF. The CDR3 region has the DNA TGTGCCAGCAGTGGACAGGGGGGAGGAAAACCCGAAGCTTTCTTT.

The V and J genes are TRBV7-9 and TRBJ1-4, with D uncertain. Trimming left V 6 bases short and J 8 bases short, with 16 bases between. The germline CDR1 and CDR2 sequences are SEHNR and FQNEAQ (reference sequence). The CDR3 spans 14 residues. The CDR3, as DNA: TGTGCCAGCAGGTCGGGTTGGGCCGGGGAAAAACTGTTTTTT. It translates to CASRSGWAGEKLFF.

V is TRBV7-8 and J is TRBJ1-1, with D possibly matching TRBD1 (5 bases). The germline CDR1 and CDR2 sequences are SGHVS and FQNEAQ. Trimming cost V 5 bases and J 1 base, with 14 bases left between them. CDR3 length: 15 residues. CDR3 in amino acids: CASSRGGRRNTEAFF. The CDR3 DNA reads as TGTGCCAGCAGCAGGGGCGGGCGGAGGAACACTGAAGCTTTCTTT.

The chain has TRBV6-5 and TRBJ2-1; 14 positions agree with TRBD2. V trimming: 4 bases; J trimming: 4 bases; junction bases outside the gene matches: 0. The CDR3 has 15 residues. Germline V gives CDR1 MNHEY, CDR2 SVGAGI. CDR3 sequence: CASSWTSGGYNEQFF. Written as DNA, the CDR3 is TGTGCCAGCAGTTGGACTAGCGGGGGGTACAATGAGCAGTTCTTC.

J is TRBJ1-2 and V is TRBV28; no clear D gene. Trimming pared 2 bases from V and 2 bases from J, leaving 6 bases between. CDR1 is MDHEN and CDR2 is SYDVKM in the germline V gene. There are 13 residues in the CDR3. For the CDR3, the DNA is TGTGCCAGCAGTTTACTAGGGAACTATGGCTACACCTTC. Protein sequence: CASSLLGNYGYTF.

J is TRBJ1-1 and V is TRBV6-1, with D maybe TRBD1 (5 bases). Germline assignment: CDR1 MNHNS and CDR2 SASEGT. The CDR3 totals 13 residues. Trimming took off 6 bases at V and 1 base at J, with 9 bases between the two ends. The CDR3 here is CASSATGNTEAFF. The CDR3 DNA reads as TGTGCCAGCAGCGCTACAGGGAACACTGAAGCTTTCTTT.

The rearrangement links TRBV2 to TRBJ2-3, with D uncertain. Germline CDR1 reads SNHLY; CDR2 reads FYNNEI. The CDR3 is made up of 16 amino acids. Deletions cut 6 bases from V and 0 bases from J, with 16 bases between. CDR3 in amino acids: CASSPYLITSTDTQYF. The CDR3 region has the DNA TGTGCCAGCAGCCCTTACCTTATTACTAGCACAGATACGCAGTATTTT.

The sample holds a few counts of this clone. The gene calls are TRBV18 and TRBJ1-5; D gene uncertain. The germline gives CDR1 KGHSH, CDR2 LQKENI. V was trimmed by 3 bases and J by 3 bases, leaving 9 bases between them. The CDR3 is 14 residues long. CDR3: CASSPGGNNQPQHF. The CDR3 DNA is TGTGCCAGCTCACCCGGAGGGAACAATCAGCCCCAGCATTTT. Looking up the rest from reference TRBV18 and TRBJ1-5 gives the full variable domain: NAGVMQNPRHLVRRRGQEARLRCSPMKGHSHVYWYRQLPEEGLKFMVYLQKENIIDESGMPKERFSAEFPKEGPSILRIQQVVRGDSAAYFCASSPGGNNQPQHFGDGTRLSIL.

V usage is TRBV10-1 and J usage is TRBJ2-7; no clear D. Looked up from germline, CDR1 is WNHNN and CDR2 is SYGVQD (reference sequence). The CDR3 runs 12 residues. V was clipped by 4 bases and J by 5 bases, with 9 bases between them. CDR3 coding DNA: TGCGCCAGCAGTGGTCAGTTCCACGAGCAGTACTTC. It translates to CASSGQFHEQYF.

The rearrangement uses TRBV5-1 and TRBJ2-2; D tentatively reads TRBD1 or TRBD2 (5 bases each). The V end was cut by 0 bases, the J end by 0 bases, with 12 bases between. In germline, CDR1 is SGHRS, CDR2 YFSETQ. The CDR3 extends over 17 amino acids. The CDR3 sequence is CASSLGHRDPNTGELFF. Here the CDR3 DNA reads TGCGCCAGCAGCTTGGGGCATCGGGACCCGAACACCGGGGAGCTGTTTTTT.

The chain combines TRBV5-1 with TRBJ2-5, with TRBD1 matching 7 bases. This CDR3 spans 15 amino acids. Germline V lookup: CDR1 SGHRS, CDR2 YFSETQ. Unmatched junction bases numbered 7, after V lost 0 bases and J lost 5 bases. This CDR3 is CASSLEDRYWETQYF. The CDR3 DNA reads as TGCGCCAGCAGCTTGGAGGACAGGTATTGGGAGACCCAGTACTTC. Full variable domain (remainder filled in from reference TRBV5-1 and TRBJ2-5): KAGVTQTPRYLIKTRGQQVTLSCSPISGHRSVSWYQQTPGQGLQFLFEYFSETQRNKGNFPGRFSGRQFSNSRSEMNVSTLELGDSALYLCASSLEDRYWETQYFGPGTRLLVL.

The genes are TRBV19 and TRBJ2-5; D may be TRBD2 (6 bases). The V end lost 7 bases, the J end lost 1 base, and 19 bases lay between the germline ends. Per the germline V gene, CDR1 is LNHDA and CDR2 is SQIVND (reference sequence). The CDR3 sequence is 16 residues long. The DNA for the CDR3 is TGTGCCAGTATTGGGCCATCTCCCGGGGGCCAAGAGACCCAGTACTTC. This codes for CASIGPSPGGQETQYF.

The chain employs TRBV15 and TRBJ1-6, with D maybe TRBD1 (5 bases). The CDR3 spans 17 residues. Germline V gene data show CDR1 as LNHNV and CDR2 as YYDKDF (reference sequence). V was pared by 0 bases and J by 8 bases, with 17 bases between. CDR3 sequence reads: CATSRDRGSYRDSPLHF. In DNA form, the CDR3 reads TGTGCCACCAGCAGAGATCGGGGGTCGTACCGTGATTCACCCCTCCACTTT.

The chain couples TRBV21-1 to TRBJ1-2. TRBV21-1 is described as a pseudogene. The CDR3 is 15 amino acids. In nucleotides, the CDR3 is TGTGCCAGCAGCAAACTATCGGACGGCTACTATGGCTACACCTTC. Protein: CASSKLSDGYYGYTF.